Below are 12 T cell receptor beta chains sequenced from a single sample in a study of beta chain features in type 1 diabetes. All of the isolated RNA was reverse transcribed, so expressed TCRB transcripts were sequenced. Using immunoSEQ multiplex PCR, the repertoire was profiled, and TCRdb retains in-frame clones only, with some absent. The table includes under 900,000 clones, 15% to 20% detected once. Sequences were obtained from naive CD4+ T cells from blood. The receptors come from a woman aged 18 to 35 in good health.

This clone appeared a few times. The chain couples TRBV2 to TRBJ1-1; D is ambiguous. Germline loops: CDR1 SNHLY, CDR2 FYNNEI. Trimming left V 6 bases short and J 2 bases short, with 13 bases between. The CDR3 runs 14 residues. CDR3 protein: CASRQTEGNTEAFF. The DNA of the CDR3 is TGTGCCAGCAGGCAAACAGAGGGTAACACTGAAGCTTTCTTT.

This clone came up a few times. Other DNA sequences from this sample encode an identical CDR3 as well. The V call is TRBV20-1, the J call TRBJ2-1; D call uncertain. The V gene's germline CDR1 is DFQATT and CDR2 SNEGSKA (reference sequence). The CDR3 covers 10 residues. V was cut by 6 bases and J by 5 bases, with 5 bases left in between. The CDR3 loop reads CSASHNEQFF. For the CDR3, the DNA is TGCAGTGCCAGCCACAATGAGCAGTTCTTC.

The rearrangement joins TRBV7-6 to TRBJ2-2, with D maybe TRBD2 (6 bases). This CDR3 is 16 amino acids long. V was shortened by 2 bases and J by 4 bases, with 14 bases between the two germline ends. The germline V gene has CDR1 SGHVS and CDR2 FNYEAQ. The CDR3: CASSLWELATTGELFF. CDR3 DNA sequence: TGTGCCAGCAGCTTATGGGAGCTAGCGACCACCGGGGAGCTGTTTTTT.

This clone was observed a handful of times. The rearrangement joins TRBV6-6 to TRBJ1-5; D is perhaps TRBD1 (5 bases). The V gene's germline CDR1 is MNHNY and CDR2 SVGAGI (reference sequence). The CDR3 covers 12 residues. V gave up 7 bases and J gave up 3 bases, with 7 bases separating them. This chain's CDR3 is CASIGANQPQHF. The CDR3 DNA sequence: TGTGCCAGCATTGGGGCCAATCAGCCCCAGCATTTT.

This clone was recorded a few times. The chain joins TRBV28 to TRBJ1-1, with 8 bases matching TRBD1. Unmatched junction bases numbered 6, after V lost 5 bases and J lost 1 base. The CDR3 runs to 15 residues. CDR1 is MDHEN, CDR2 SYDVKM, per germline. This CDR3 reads CASSAPGQGNTEAFF. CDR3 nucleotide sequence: TGTGCCAGCAGTGCCCCCGGACAGGGGAACACTGAAGCTTTCTTT.

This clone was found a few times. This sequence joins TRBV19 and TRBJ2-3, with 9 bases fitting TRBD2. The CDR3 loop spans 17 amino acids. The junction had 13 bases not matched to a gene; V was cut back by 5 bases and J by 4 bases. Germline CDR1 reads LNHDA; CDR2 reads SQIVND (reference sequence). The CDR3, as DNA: TGTGCCAGTAGTCCGGTAGCGGGAGCCCTTGTCGCAGATACGCAGTATTTT. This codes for CASSPVAGALVADTQYF.

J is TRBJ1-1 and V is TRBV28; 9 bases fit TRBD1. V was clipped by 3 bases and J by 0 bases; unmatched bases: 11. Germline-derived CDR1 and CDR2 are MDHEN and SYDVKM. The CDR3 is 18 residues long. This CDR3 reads CASSFSPTGGLMNTEAFF. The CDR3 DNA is TGTGCCAGCAGTTTTAGCCCGACAGGGGGACTCATGAACACTGAAGCTTTCTTT.

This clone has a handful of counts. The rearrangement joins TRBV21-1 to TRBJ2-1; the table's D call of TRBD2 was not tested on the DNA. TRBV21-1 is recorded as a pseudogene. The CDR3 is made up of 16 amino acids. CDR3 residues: CASTPGPGSFHNEQFF. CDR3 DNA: TGTGCCAGCACCCCAGGGCCCGGGAGTTTCCACAATGAGCAGTTCTTC.

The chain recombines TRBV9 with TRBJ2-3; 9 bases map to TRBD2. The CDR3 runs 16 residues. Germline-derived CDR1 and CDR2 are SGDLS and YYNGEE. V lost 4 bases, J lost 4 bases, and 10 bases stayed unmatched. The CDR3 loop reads CASSPTGTSTPDTQYF. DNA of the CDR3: TGTGCCAGCAGCCCGACCGGGACTAGCACCCCAGATACGCAGTATTTT.

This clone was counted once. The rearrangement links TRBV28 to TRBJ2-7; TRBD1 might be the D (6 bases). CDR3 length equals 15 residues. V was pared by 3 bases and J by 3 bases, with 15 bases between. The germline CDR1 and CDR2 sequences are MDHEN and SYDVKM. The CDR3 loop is CASSLDSEVGYEQYF. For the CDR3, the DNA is TGTGCCAGCAGTTTGGACAGTGAGGTAGGCTACGAGCAGTACTTC.

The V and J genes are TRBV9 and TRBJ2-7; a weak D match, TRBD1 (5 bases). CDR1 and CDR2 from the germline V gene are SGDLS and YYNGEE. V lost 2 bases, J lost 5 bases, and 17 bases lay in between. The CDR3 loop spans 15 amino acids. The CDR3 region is CASSVQGRGSDEQYF. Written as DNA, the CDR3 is TGTGCCAGCAGCGTCCAGGGTAGGGGTTCGGACGAGCAGTACTTC.

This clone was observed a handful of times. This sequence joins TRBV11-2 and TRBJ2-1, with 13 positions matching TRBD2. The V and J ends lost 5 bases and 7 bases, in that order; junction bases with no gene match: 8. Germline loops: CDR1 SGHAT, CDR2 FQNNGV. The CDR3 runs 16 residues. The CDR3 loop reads CASSRRLAGGPNEQFF. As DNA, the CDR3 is TGTGCCAGCAGCCGAAGACTAGCGGGAGGCCCAAATGAGCAGTTCTTC.